This T cell receptor beta chain originates from a study of tumor-infiltrating lymphocytes in primary liver carcinoma. General study findings and limits: The study found a significantly higher top-250-clone fraction in tumors than in blood (p = 0.039).

cDNA specific to TCR beta was made from 450 to 650 ng of total RNA, with a constant-region primer employed for priming. Three rounds of nested multiplex PCR with slightly modified ARM-PCR produced TCR beta libraries. In the first two PCR rounds, TRBV1-TRBV30 forward primers were paired with a C-beta reverse primer, and each round lasted 10 cycles. Each CDR3 protein gets one entry after TCRdb re-called the multiplex PCR reads with MiXCR. The table has 300,000 to 350,000 distinct CDR3 sequences, around 60% seen once; the top ten hold about 6%. The authors took blood RNA from unsorted whole blood and also extracted germline DNA. A note on this clonotype: Antigen specificity is unknown. One junction end disagrees with the germline gene, perhaps due to a read error.

Germline CDR1 and CDR2: SGHAT and FQNNGV. The CDR3 length is 14 residues. The J gene is TRBJ2-7, the V gene TRBV11-2; no clear D. The sample was peripheral blood. The clonotype was recovered from a man aged 40-55 years with primary liver carcinoma and hepatitis B virus infection. CDR3 amino acids: CASGARIGPYGQYF. The CDR3 bases are TGTGCCAGCGGCGCTCGGATAGGGCCGTACGGGCAGTACTTC. Full variable domain (remainder filled in from reference TRBV11-2 and TRBJ2-7): EAGVAQSPRYKIIEKRQSVAFWCNPISGHATLYWYQQILGQGPKLLIQFQNNGVVDDSQLPKDRFSAERLKGVDSTLKIQPAKLEDSAVYLCASGARIGPYGQYFGPGTRLTVT.